This is a list of T cell receptor beta chains from one sample in a study of HIV-infected patients and healthy controls. From the 5' RACE reads, TCRdb called clonotypes with MiXCR, one entry per CDR3 protein. The data contain 6,000 to 8,000 distinct CDR3 sequences, about 10% of them singletons. This specimen consisted of blood, obtained before antiretroviral therapy. Receptors originate from an adult with HIV infection. CDR3s include the opening cysteine and the closing phenylalanine or tryptophan. D genes are given only for firm matches. Some rows have no size entry. The others give once, few or many, or a class for an expanded clone.

CDR3 DNA	CDR3 protein	clone size	V gene	J gene	D gene
TGTGCCAGCCTAGATGTTCCCAATCAGCCCCAGCATTTT	CASLDVPNQPQHF	medium-sized	TRBV6-2/TRBV6-3	TRBJ1-5	.
TGTGCCAGCAGTTCCGACAATCCCGGGCAGTACTTC	CASSSDNPGQYF	medium-sized	TRBV28	TRBJ2-7	.
TGTGCCAGCATGGGACAAGGTGCTTCTAATGAAAAACTGTTTTTT	CASMGQGASNEKLFF	many	TRBV2	TRBJ1-4	.
TGTGCCAGCAGCCCAGACAGGTTTGGTACTGAAGCTTTCTTT	CASSPDRFGTEAFF	few	TRBV6-1	TRBJ1-1	.
TGTGCCAGCAGCTTGGAGCCCCCTGGGGATAGTTCACCCCTCCACTTT	CASSLEPPGDSSPLHF	.	TRBV5-4	TRBJ1-6	.
TGCGCCAGCAGCCACCCAGGATCCGAGCAGTTCTTC	CASSHPGSEQFF	few	TRBV4-1	TRBJ2-1	.
TGTGCCTCGGGAGGGAGTCAGCCCCAGCATTTT	CASGGSQPQHF	medium-sized	TRBV30	TRBJ1-5	.
TGTGCCAGCGGCCTAGCGGGAGTGGCCGAGCAGTACTTC	CASGLAGVAEQYF	few	TRBV27	TRBJ2-7	TRBD2
TGTGCCAGCTCAGGATCCAGGGGGGGCACTGAAGCTTTCTTT	CASSGSRGGTEAFF	many	TRBV18	TRBJ1-1	TRBD1
TGTGCCAGCAGCCGAGAACTCCTAGCGGGAGAGCAGGAGACCCAGTACTTC	CASSRELLAGEQETQYF	medium-sized	TRBV3-1	TRBJ2-5	TRBD2
TGTGCCTGGAGTGAACACAGGGATCAGCCCCAGCATTTT	CAWSEHRDQPQHF	many	TRBV30	TRBJ1-5	.
TGTGCCAGTAGGCGGACAGCCTGGAGTCTAGATTTTACAGATACGCAGTATTTT	CASRRTAWSLDFTDTQYF	many	TRBV19	TRBJ2-3	.
TGTGCCGGTTGGGGGTTCGACAATGAGCAGTTCTTC	CAGWGFDNEQFF	medium-sized	TRBV7-9	TRBJ2-1	.
TGTGCCAGCAGCCTGGAGACTAGCGGGAGGACCACAGATACGCAGTATTTT	CASSLETSGRTTDTQYF	many	TRBV5-6	TRBJ2-3	TRBD2
TGTGCCAGCAGCTTATCGTCCGGGTCCGGGGAGCTGTTTTTT	CASSLSSGSGELFF	many	TRBV7-3	TRBJ2-2	.
TGCAGCGTTGAACACGAAGCGCAGGACACCTTC	CSVEHEAQDTF	medium-sized	TRBV29-1	TRBJ1-2	.
TGCAGCGTTCTTGGGACAGCGAAAACAGATACGCAGTATTTT	CSVLGTAKTDTQYF	few	TRBV29-1	TRBJ2-3	TRBD1
TGTGCCAGTAGTGCCCGGGACAGCGACGTCTACGAGCAGTACTTC	CASSARDSDVYEQYF	.	TRBV19	TRBJ2-7	TRBD1
TGTGCCAGCAGCTTACCCGGGGGCAGGACGGGCACAGATACGCAGTATTTT	CASSLPGGRTGTDTQYF	many	TRBV7-9	TRBJ2-3	.
TGTGCCAGCAGCCCGGGGACAGGGGTCGCTGAAGCTTTCTTT	CASSPGTGVAEAFF	medium-sized	TRBV16	TRBJ1-1	TRBD1
TGCAGCGTTGATATGGCCGGTGAGCAGTTCTTC	CSVDMAGEQFF	few	TRBV29-1	TRBJ2-1	.
TGTGCCAGCAACGGGGAACCTGCTAGCACAGATACGCAGTATTTT	CASNGEPASTDTQYF	.	TRBV3-1	TRBJ2-3	.
TGTGCCAGCTCACCTACAGACAGGGCGAGGAACACTGAAGCTTTCTTT	CASSPTDRARNTEAFF	many	TRBV18	TRBJ1-1	TRBD1
TGTGCCAGCAGCTTGGCCGCGTCAGGGGGCCCGATCGATGAAAAACTGTTTTTT	CASSLAASGGPIDEKLFF	few	TRBV5-5	TRBJ1-4	TRBD1
TGTGCCAGCAGCCAAGCCCACCTTTCGCAGTACTTC	CASSQAHLSQYF	.	TRBV14	TRBJ2-7	.
TGTGCCAGCGGACCACGCGCAGGGGCCACAGATACGCAGTATTTT	CASGPRAGATDTQYF	few	TRBV6-6	TRBJ2-3	.
TGTGCCAGCAGTTACTTCGGGGATACTGAAAAACTGTTTTTT	CASSYFGDTEKLFF	many	TRBV6-2/TRBV6-3	TRBJ1-4	.
TGTGCCAGCAGTTTACCCGGAGAGACCCAGTACTTC	CASSLPGETQYF	few	TRBV9	TRBJ2-5	.
TGTGCCACCAGTGATAAGGGACAGGGGGCTTATTGGACCGGGGAGCTGTTTTTT	CATSDKGQGAYWTGELFF	few	TRBV24-1	TRBJ2-2	TRBD1
TGCAGTGCTAGAGATCTAGCTAGCGGGTACAATGAGCAGTTCTTC	CSARDLASGYNEQFF	medium-sized	TRBV20-1	TRBJ2-1	TRBD2
TGCAGTGCTCGGACAGAAAACTATGGCTACACCTTC	CSARTENYGYTF	.	TRBV20-1	TRBJ1-2	.
TGTGCCAGCACCCGGTCCGATAATCAGCCCCAGCATTTT	CASTRSDNQPQHF	.	TRBV12-3/TRBV12-4	TRBJ1-5	.
TGTGCCAGTAACCTGACAGGGGGCAGTTTTGGAAGCAATCAGCCCCAGCATTTT	CASNLTGGSFGSNQPQHF	medium-sized	TRBV19	TRBJ1-5	TRBD1
TGTGCCAGCTCACCAACCGGGACAGGTTATCGGTACACCTTC	CASSPTGTGYRYTF	medium-sized	TRBV18	TRBJ1-2	TRBD1
TGTGCCAGCAGCTTATGGACAGGGAGCTACGAGCAGTACTTC	CASSLWTGSYEQYF	.	TRBV7-2	TRBJ2-7	TRBD1
TGCAGTGCCAGACAGGTCTTACCCTACGAGCAGTACTTC	CSARQVLPYEQYF	many	TRBV20-1	TRBJ2-7	.
TGCGCCAGCAGTCCTAACAGGGACACAGATACGCAGTATTTT	CASSPNRDTDTQYF	.	TRBV23-1	TRBJ2-3	.
TGTGCCAGCAGGAGGGACTCTAGCAATCAGCCCCAGCATTTT	CASRRDSSNQPQHF	.	TRBV6-2/TRBV6-3	TRBJ1-5	.
TGCGCCAGCACGCGGGGGGGAGGGGCAACCAAAAACATTCAGTACTTC	CASTRGGGATKNIQYF	few	TRBV10-2	TRBJ2-4	TRBD2
TGTGCCAGCAGTTACCGTAGCACGGGGCACGAGCAGTACTTC	CASSYRSTGHEQYF	medium-sized	TRBV6-5	TRBJ2-7	.
TGTGCCATCGGGTCAGCGAATGAGCAGTTCTTC	CAIGSANEQFF	many	TRBV10-3	TRBJ2-1	.
TGTGCCAGCAGCCAATCAACTAGCGTCAACAATGAGCAGTTCTTC	CASSQSTSVNNEQFF	.	TRBV4-2	TRBJ2-1	TRBD2
TGTGCCAGCAGCGAGACAGGGGCCCCCGAAGCTTTCTTT	CASSETGAPEAFF	medium-sized	TRBV9	TRBJ1-1	TRBD1
TGTGCCAGCAGCCCCAGCACAGATACGCAGTATTTT	CASSPSTDTQYF	few	TRBV3-1	TRBJ2-3	.
TGCGCCAGCAGCGTCACTGGGGGGGAGACCCAGTACTTC	CASSVTGGETQYF	many	TRBV5-1	TRBJ2-5	.
TGCAGCGTGATGTCCGGGACAGGGATCACCTACGAGCAGTACTTC	CSVMSGTGITYEQYF	few	TRBV29-1	TRBJ2-7	TRBD1